These 30 T cell receptor beta chains came from one sample sequenced in a study of blood T cell repertoires in COVID-19. TCRdb's copy holds only in-frame clones and misses some; the assay was immunoSEQ multiplex PCR. The data show about 250,000 clones, with more than 75% seen just once and approximately 1.6% held by the top ten. Sequencing was carried out using PBMCs or T cells enriched from blood (not recorded which). These receptors were collected from a man aged 35-49 years who had recovered from COVID-19.

Here the CDR3 DNA reads TGTGCCACCAGCAGGTTACTTCAGAACACTGAAGCTTTCTTT. This translates into CATSRLLQNTEAFF. The chain carries TRBV15 and TRBJ1-1; D is ambiguous. This CDR3 contains 14 residues. CDR1 and CDR2 (germline): LNHNV, YYDKDF (reference sequence). V was pared by 3 bases and J by 1 base, with 9 bases between. Looking up the rest from reference TRBV15 and TRBJ1-1 gives the full variable domain: DAMVIQNPRYQVTQFGKPVTLSCSQTLNHNVMYWYQQKSSQAPKLLFHYYDKDFNNEADTPDNFQSRRPNTSFCFLDIRSPGLGDTAMYLCATSRLLQNTEAFFGQGTRLTVV.

The V and J genes are TRBV21-1 and TRBJ2-2; the table gives TRBD2 as D, unverified against the DNA. TRBV21-1 is termed a pseudogene. This CDR3 region has 20 residues. The CDR3 bases are TGTGCCAGCAGCAAAGCCGGGTCGCAGACTAGCGGGAGGTTTATCGGGGAGCTGTTTTTT. Translating gives CASSKAGSQTSGRFIGELFF.

The V gene is TRBV15, the J gene TRBJ2-7, with D possibly being TRBD1 (6 bases). The CDR3 contains 14 residues. Germline loops: CDR1 LNHNV, CDR2 YYDKDF (reference sequence). Trimming stripped 3 bases from V and 3 bases from J, with 12 bases between. CDR3 in DNA: TGTGCCACCAGCAGCCAATGGACAGTCTACGAGCAGTACTTC. Its protein product is CATSSQWTVYEQYF.

The chain carries TRBV7-2 and TRBJ2-1; no firm D call. Looked up from germline, CDR1 is SGHTA and CDR2 is FQGNSA. The CDR3 length is 13 residues. V gave up 3 bases and J gave up 3 bases, with 6 bases separating them. The CDR3 protein is CASSLTDYNEQFF. The CDR3 DNA reads TGTGCCAGCAGCTTGACTGACTACAATGAGCAGTTCTTC.

This chain uses TRBV6-1 with TRBJ1-5; 8 bases are a match to TRBD1. The junction had 5 bases not matched to a gene; V was cut back by 3 bases and J by 4 bases. The germline V gene has CDR1 MNHNS and CDR2 SASEGT. The CDR3 loop spans 15 amino acids. CDR3 nucleotide sequence: TGTGCCAGCAGTGATTTCAGGGGGCGAAATCAGCCCCAGCATTTT. Translating it yields CASSDFRGRNQPQHF.

The J gene is TRBJ1-6, the V gene TRBV28, with TRBD1 matching 10 bases. This CDR3 comprises 15 residues. Germline V gene sequence: CDR1 MDHEN, CDR2 SYDVKM. The V and J ends lost 1 base and 11 bases, in that order; junction bases with no gene match: 5. The CDR3 protein is CASSLFGQGGTPLHF. The DNA of the CDR3 is TGTGCCAGCAGTTTATTCGGACAGGGGGGTACACCCCTCCACTTT.

The chain carries TRBV30 and TRBJ1-1; D is unclear. The length of the CDR3 is 13 residues. The ends were cut back, 4 bases at V and 1 base at J, with 10 bases in the middle. CDR1 GTSNPN and CDR2 SVGIG come from the germline V gene (reference sequence). The CDR3 DNA is TGTGCCTGGACTCCGCAGGCGAACACTGAAGCTTTCTTT. Protein: CAWTPQANTEAFF.

The chain links TRBV6-5 to TRBJ1-5, with 9 bases matching TRBD1. Germline V gives CDR1 MNHEY, CDR2 SVGAGI. CDR3 length: 14 residues. J lost 6 bases, V lost 3 bases, and 3 bases had no gene match. In DNA, the CDR3 is TGTGCCAGCAGTTATGACAGGGGGAGTCAGCCCCAGCATTTT. It yields the protein CASSYDRGSQPQHF.

This sequence joins TRBV5-6 and TRBJ2-4; 8 bases are a match to TRBD1. The V segment lost 0 bases and the J segment 7 bases; nucleotides outside the gene matches: 9. The CDR3 is 16 amino acids. Germline CDR1 is SGHDT and CDR2 is YYEEEE. CDR3 nucleotide sequence: TGTGCCAGCAGCTTGGCACCAGGACAGGGCGGGAACATTCAGTACTTC. Translated: CASSLAPGQGGNIQYF.

The rearrangement links TRBV5-1 to TRBJ2-3, with D possibly matching TRBD1 (5 bases). The CDR3 has 15 amino acids. With 2 bases removed from V and 6 bases from J, the gap between germline ends came to 16 bases. The V gene's germline CDR1 is SGHRS and CDR2 YFSETQ. Written as DNA, the CDR3 is TGCGCCAGCAGCTTTTCACAGGCCATTGGGGATACGCAGTATTTT. Translating gives CASSFSQAIGDTQYF.

The chain is built from TRBV5-4 and TRBJ1-2; 8 bases align to TRBD1. Germline trimming cut 7 bases from V and 4 bases from J; bases unmatched to any gene: 12. The CDR3 extends over 15 amino acids. Germline V lookup: CDR1 SGHNT, CDR2 YYREEE (reference sequence). This CDR3 is CASFQQGAPVYGYTF. DNA for the CDR3: TGTGCCAGCTTCCAGCAGGGGGCGCCGGTCTATGGCTACACCTTC.

The V gene is TRBV3-1 (or the pseudogene TRBV3-2), the J gene TRBJ1-1; 9 nucleotides line up with TRBD1. V lost 4 bases and J lost 0; bases outside the gene matches: 6. The CDR3 has 16 amino acids. The germline V gene encodes CDR1 LGHDT and CDR2 YNNKEL (reference sequence). Here the CDR3 reads CASSLRTGAMNTEAFF. The DNA of the CDR3 is TGTGCCAGCAGCCTCCGGACAGGGGCTATGAACACTGAAGCTTTCTTT.

V and J are TRBV12-3 or TRBV12-4 and TRBJ1-5; D is unresolved. Trimming shortened V by 6 bases and J by 5 bases, and 8 bases separated the two germline ends. The CDR3 length is 12 residues. CDR3 sequence: CASRLQDQPQHF. CDR3 in DNA: TGTGCCAGCAGACTTCAGGATCAGCCCCAGCATTTT.

The chain couples TRBV7-2 to TRBJ1-3, with D perhaps TRBD1 (6 bases). Germline V gene lookup returns CDR1 SGHTA and CDR2 FQGNSA. V was pared by 4 bases and J by 0 bases, with 16 bases between. CDR3 length: 17 residues. CDR3 DNA sequence: TGTGCCAGCAGCTCGGGTACAGGGTCCCTCTCTGGAAACACCATATATTTT. Translation: CASSSGTGSLSGNTIYF.

The chain couples TRBV12-5 to TRBJ2-5; 8 bases map to TRBD2. Unmatched junction bases numbered 8, after V lost 7 bases and J lost 4 bases. The CDR3 totals 14 residues. Germline values: CDR1 LGHNT, CDR2 FRNRAP. Written as DNA, the CDR3 is TGTGCTAGTGCGAGCGGGAGCCTTGCAGAGACCCAGTACTTC. Amino acids: CASASGSLAETQYF.

The chain recombines TRBV4-1 with TRBJ1-1; D call uncertain. The CDR3 has 16 amino acids. With 2 bases removed from V and 7 bases from J, the gap between germline ends came to 20 bases. Per germline, CDR1 MGHRA and CDR2 YSYEKL. DNA for the CDR3: TGCGCCAGCAGCCAATTCGTTGAACAGCCGCCTCTTGAAGCTTTCTTT. Translation gives CASSQFVEQPPLEAFF.

V gene TRBV7-2 combines with J gene TRBJ2-7, with 9 bases lining up with TRBD1. CDR3 size: 16 residues. With 6 bases clipped from V and 6 bases from J, the junction kept 15 bases outside the gene matches. CDR1 is SGHTA, CDR2 FQGNSA, per germline. Here the CDR3 reads CASRVTPGTGMSEQYF. The DNA for the CDR3 is TGTGCCAGCAGAGTTACCCCCGGGACAGGGATGAGCGAGCAGTACTTC.

This rearrangement joins TRBV24-1 to TRBJ1-2; 7 bases are a match to TRBD1. The V and J ends lost 7 bases and 4 bases, in that order; junction bases with no gene match: 11. Looked up from germline, CDR1 is KGHDR and CDR2 is SFDVKD. CDR3 length: 15 amino acids. The CDR3: CATSGTDLSVYGYTF. The CDR3 coding sequence is TGTGCCACCAGCGGGACAGATCTCTCCGTCTATGGCTACACCTTC.

This clone came up many times. The J gene is TRBJ1-1, the V gene TRBV12-3 or TRBV12-4, with D possibly being TRBD1 (6 bases). Between the trimmed V and J ends, which lost 4 bases and 5 bases, there was a span of 11 bases. CDR3 length: 13 residues. DNA for the CDR3: TGTGCCAGCAGTTCGGACAGTTTGACTGAAGCTTTCTTT. Amino acid sequence: CASSSDSLTEAFF.

The chain couples TRBV27 to TRBJ1-2; D not certain. This CDR3 spans 14 amino acids. V was cut by 2 bases and J by 2 bases, with 9 bases left in between. Germline V gene lookup returns CDR1 MNHEY and CDR2 SMNVEV (reference sequence). The CDR3 protein is CASSLNGLNYGYTF. The CDR3 nucleotides read TGTGCCAGCAGTTTAAATGGGCTAAACTATGGCTACACCTTC.

The chain carries TRBV11-3 and TRBJ2-7; 11 bases map to TRBD2. V was pared by 3 bases and J by 6 bases, with 10 bases of the junction left unmatched. The CDR3 length is 16 residues. Germline CDR1 is SGHNT and CDR2 is YENEEA. CDR3 in amino acids: CASSLELAGEEGEQYF. The CDR3 nucleotides are TGTGCCAGCAGCTTGGAACTAGCGGGAGAGGAAGGCGAGCAGTACTTC.

A remark on this clone: The junction shows a germline mismatch at one end, possibly a read error. The chain couples TRBV3-1 (or the pseudogene TRBV3-2) to TRBJ1-4; tentative D call: TRBD1 (5 bases). This CDR3 region has 12 residues. The V gene's germline CDR1 is LGHDT and CDR2 YNNKEL (reference sequence). This CDR3 is CGSGQGGEKLFF. In DNA, the CDR3 is TGTGGCAGCGGGCAGGGAGGTGAAAAACTGTTTTTT.

The V call is TRBV3-1 (or the pseudogene TRBV3-2), the J call TRBJ1-2; perhaps TRBD1 as D (6 bases). This CDR3 has 15 amino acids. CDR1 and CDR2 (germline): LGHDT, YNNKEL (reference sequence). V was cut by 0 bases and J by 6 bases, with 14 bases left in between. CDR3 bases: TGTGCCAGCAGCCAAGATACCAGGACAGTTAATGGCTACACCTTC. Protein: CASSQDTRTVNGYTF.

This clone was counted a single time. V is TRBV11-2 and J is TRBJ2-1; TRBD2 is a possible D gene (6 bases). Germline V gene sequence: CDR1 SGHAT, CDR2 FQNNGV. The V gene lost 5 bases and the J gene lost 3 bases, with 14 bases spanning the gap. The CDR3 length is 15 residues. The CDR3 DNA is TGTGCCAGCAGCCGCGGGACGGCCTACTACAATGAGCAGTTCTTC. This sequence encodes CASSRGTAYYNEQFF.

This chain joins TRBV11-3 and TRBJ2-2; weak D call: TRBD2 (6 bases). The CDR3 runs 16 residues. V lost 2 bases, J lost 1 base, and 11 bases lay in between. Germline values: CDR1 SGHNT, CDR2 YENEEA. DNA of the CDR3: TGTGCCAGCAGCTTACACGGGGGTCGGAACACCGGGGAGCTGTTTTTT. This encodes CASSLHGGRNTGELFF.

Concerning this clone: Other nucleotide sequences from this sample produce the same CDR3. V and J are TRBV7-2 and TRBJ1-5; D possibly corresponds to TRBD1 (5 bases). V dropped 0 bases and J dropped 4 bases, with 7 bases sitting between them. Germline values: CDR1 SGHTA, CDR2 FQGNSA. The CDR3 length is 14 residues. The CDR3 reads CASSLAGGNQPQHF. CDR3 coding DNA: TGTGCCAGCAGCTTAGCGGGGGGGAATCAGCCCCAGCATTTT.

The V gene is TRBV6-2 or TRBV6-3, the J gene TRBJ1-2; D is uncertain. Looked up from germline, CDR1 is MNHEY and CDR2 is SVGEGT. This CDR3 region has 12 residues. V was shortened by 4 bases and J by 4 bases, with 7 bases between the two germline ends. CDR3 nucleotide sequence: TGTGCCAGCAGTTCAAGCGGCTATGGCTACACCTTC. It is translated as CASSSSGYGYTF.

The chain has TRBV5-4 and TRBJ1-6, with 7 bases identical to TRBD1. Trimming took 3 bases from V and 9 from J; bases not matched to a gene: 3. The CDR3 is 13 residues long. The germline V gene encodes CDR1 SGHNT and CDR2 YYREEE (reference sequence). DNA of the CDR3: TGTGCCAGCAGCTATACAGGGGCTTCACCCCTCCACTTT. Translation: CASSYTGASPLHF.

V gene TRBV18 combines with J gene TRBJ2-2; D might be TRBD2 (6 bases). The CDR3 runs 16 residues. V was shortened by 3 bases and J by 2 bases, with 13 bases between the two germline ends. Per germline, CDR1 KGHSH and CDR2 LQKENI. The CDR3 region has the DNA TGTGCCAGCTCACCGTGGCAGGGAGGTAACACCGGGGAGCTGTTTTTT. This codes for CASSPWQGGNTGELFF.

The chain has TRBV19 and TRBJ1-2, with 10 bases that match TRBD1. The germline gives CDR1 LNHDA, CDR2 SQIVND (reference sequence). The CDR3 length is 15 residues. V lost 5 bases and J lost 6; bases outside the gene matches: 9. In DNA form, the CDR3 reads TGTGCCAGTAGTCCCTGGGACAGGGGCTTCGATGGCTACACCTTC. Translated, it gives CASSPWDRGFDGYTF.